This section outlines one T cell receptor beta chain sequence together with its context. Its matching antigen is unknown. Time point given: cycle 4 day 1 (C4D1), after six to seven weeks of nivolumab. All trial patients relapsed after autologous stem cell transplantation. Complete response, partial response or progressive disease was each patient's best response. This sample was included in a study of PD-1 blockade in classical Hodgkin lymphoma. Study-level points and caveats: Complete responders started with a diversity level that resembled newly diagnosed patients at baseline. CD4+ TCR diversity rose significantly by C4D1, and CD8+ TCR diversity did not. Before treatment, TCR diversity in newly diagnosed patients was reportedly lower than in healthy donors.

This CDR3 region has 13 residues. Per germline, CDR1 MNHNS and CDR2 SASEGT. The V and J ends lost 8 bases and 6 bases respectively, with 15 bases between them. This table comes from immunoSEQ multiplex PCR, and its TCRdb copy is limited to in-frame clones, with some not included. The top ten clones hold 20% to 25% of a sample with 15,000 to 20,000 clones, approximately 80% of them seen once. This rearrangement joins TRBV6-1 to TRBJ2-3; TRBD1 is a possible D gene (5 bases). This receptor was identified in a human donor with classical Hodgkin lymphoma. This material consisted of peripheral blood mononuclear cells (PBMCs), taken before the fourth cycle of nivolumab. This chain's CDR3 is CASERQPWDTQYF. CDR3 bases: TGTGCCAGCGAAAGACAGCCCTGGGATACGCAGTATTTT.